A selection of T cell receptor beta chains follows, all from one sample in a study of blood T cell repertoires in COVID-19. TCRdb keeps only in-frame clones here, not all; method: immunoSEQ multiplex PCR. Of over 300,000 clones in the sample, 85% to 90% are singletons; the top ten hold about 9.4%. The sequenced material came from PBMCs or T cells enriched from blood (not recorded which). These receptors were taken from a young woman who had recovered from COVID-19. The CDR3 runs from the conserved cysteine through the conserved F or W. A D gene is named only where the DNA matches it firmly. Size is stated for part of the rows, as once, few or many counts, or as a class when the clone is expanded.

abundance	v_gene	d_gene	j_gene	CDR3aa	CDR3nt
few	TRBV6-6	TRBD1	TRBJ1-2	CASSVPGQGADGYTF	TGTGCCAGCAGTGTCCCGGGACAGGGGGCGGATGGCTACACCTTC
-	TRBV6-5	TRBD1	TRBJ1-3	CASSPGTGIPNTIYF	TGTGCCAGCAGCCCCGGGACAGGAATACCAAACACCATATATTTT
-	TRBV28	-	TRBJ1-1	CASSSRAGPEAFF	TGTGCCAGCAGTTCCAGGGCGGGGCCTGAAGCTTTCTTT
few	TRBV5-6	-	TRBJ1-1	CASSPGGFTNTEAFF	TGTGCCAGCAGCCCCGGAGGCTTTACGAACACTGAAGCTTTCTTT
-	TRBV2	-	TRBJ1-1	CASSVQRANTEAFF	TGTGCCAGCAGTGTTCAGCGCGCGAACACTGAAGCTTTCTTT
once	TRBV5-1	-	TRBJ2-7	CASSSLPGSVYEQYF	TGCGCCAGCAGCTCCTTACCCGGGAGCGTCTACGAGCAGTACTTC
few	TRBV5-8	-	TRBJ2-7	CASSLGVGSFAKGLEDEQYF	TGTGCCAGCAGCTTGGGTGTGGGGTCCTTCGCTAAGGGACTGGAAGACGAGCAGTACTTC
-	TRBV2	TRBD1	TRBJ1-5	CASTPGQGAPRPQHF	TGTGCCAGCACTCCAGGACAGGGGGCTCCACGGCCCCAGCATTTT
-	TRBV3-1/TRBV3-2	-	TRBJ2-3	CASSQDPPGTPSDTQYF	TGTGCCAGCAGCCAAGATCCCCCCGGGACTCCATCGGATACGCAGTATTTT
once	TRBV18	-	TRBJ2-4	CASSLGVAKNIQYF	TGTGCCAGCTCATTGGGAGTGGCCAAAAACATTCAGTACTTC
-	TRBV9	TRBD2	TRBJ2-7	CASSEGLAGAPTVEQYF	TGTGCCAGCAGCGAGGGACTAGCGGGAGCTCCTACGGTAGAGCAGTACTTC
-	TRBV2	TRBD1	TRBJ2-1	CASARQGYNEQFF	TGTGCCAGCGCCCGACAGGGCTACAATGAGCAGTTCTTC
-	TRBV5-8	-	TRBJ1-2	CASSLEQTNYGYTF	TGTGCCAGCAGCTTGGAACAGACTAACTATGGCTACACCTTC
-	TRBV19	TRBD1	TRBJ1-1	CASLTGTENTEAFF	TGTGCCAGTTTGACCGGGACAGAGAACACTGAAGCTTTCTTT
-	TRBV27	-	TRBJ2-2	CASSQGLTGELFF	TGTGCCAGCAGTCAGGGATTGACCGGGGAGCTGTTTTTT
-	TRBV9	TRBD2	TRBJ2-2	CASSVVGLGLENTGELFF	TGTGCCAGCAGCGTAGTGGGTTTGGGACTAGAGAACACCGGGGAGCTGTTTTTT
-	TRBV4-1	TRBD2	TRBJ2-5	CASSPGTSGQETQYF	TGCGCCAGCAGCCCAGGGACTAGCGGCCAAGAGACCCAGTACTTC
-	TRBV5-5	TRBD1	TRBJ2-5	CASSPGGLLQQTQYF	TGTGCCAGCAGCCCAGGGGGTCTACTGCAACAGACCCAGTACTTC
-	TRBV19	-	TRBJ1-5	CASSLSVVQPQHF	TGTGCCAGTAGCCTGAGTGTCGTGCAGCCCCAGCATTTT
-	TRBV19	-	TRBJ1-1	CASSIDAGPAFF	TGTGCCAGTAGTATAGATGCGGGGCCAGCTTTCTTT
-	TRBV6-6	TRBD1	TRBJ2-1	CASSPGQSFGGREEQFF	TGTGCCAGCAGTCCGGGACAGTCCTTTGGGGGTAGGGAGGAGCAGTTCTTC
-	TRBV30	-	TRBJ2-5	CAWSWGQGETQYF	TGTGCCTGGAGTTGGGGCCAGGGAGAGACCCAGTACTTC
-	TRBV21-1	-	TRBJ2-1	CASSKGGGQMGNEQFF	TGTGCCAGCAGCAAAGGAGGGGGACAGATGGGCAATGAGCAGTTCTTC
-	TRBV2	-	TRBJ1-5	CASRQGLSKPQHF	TGTGCCAGCAGGCAGGGGTTATCAAAGCCCCAGCATTTT
-	TRBV10-3	TRBD1	TRBJ1-3	CAISRQGGSGNTIYF	TGTGCCATCAGTAGACAGGGAGGTTCTGGAAACACCATATATTTT
-	TRBV29-1	-	TRBJ1-1	CSVEEVTGRPDMNTEAFF	TGCAGCGTTGAAGAAGTAACAGGGCGTCCCGACATGAACACTGAAGCTTTCTTT
-	TRBV21-1	-	TRBJ2-2	CASSASGGRDTGELFF	TGTGCCAGCAGTGCTTCGGGGGGGCGCGACACCGGGGAGCTGTTTTTT
-	TRBV15	-	TRBJ1-2	CATSRDLAAGGYTF	TGTGCCACCAGCAGAGATCTGGCAGCAGGCGGCTACACCTTC
-	TRBV7-3	TRBD2	TRBJ2-3	CASSPGLAGGQDTQYF	TGTGCCAGCAGCCCGGGACTAGCGGGAGGACAAGATACGCAGTATTTT